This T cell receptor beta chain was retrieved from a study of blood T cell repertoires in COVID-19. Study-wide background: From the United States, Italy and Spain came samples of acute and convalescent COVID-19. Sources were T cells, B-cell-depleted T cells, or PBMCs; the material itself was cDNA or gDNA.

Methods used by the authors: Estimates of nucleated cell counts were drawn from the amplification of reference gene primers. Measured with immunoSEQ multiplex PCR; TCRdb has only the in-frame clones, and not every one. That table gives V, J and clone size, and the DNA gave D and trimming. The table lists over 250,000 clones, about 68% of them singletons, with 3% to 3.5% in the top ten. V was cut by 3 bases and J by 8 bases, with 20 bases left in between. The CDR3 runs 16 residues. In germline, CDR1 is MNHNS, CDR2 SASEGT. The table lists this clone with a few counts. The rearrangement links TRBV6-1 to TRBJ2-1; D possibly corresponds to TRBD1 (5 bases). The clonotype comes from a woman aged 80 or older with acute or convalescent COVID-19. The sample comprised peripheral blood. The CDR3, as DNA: TGTGCCAGCAGTGATTTGGGTAGGGGCCCTACGGATGAGCAGTTCTTC. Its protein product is CASSDLGRGPTDEQFF.